This entry is about one TCR beta chain. The antigen remains undetermined. On average roughly 100,000 T cells per donor were immunosequenced. This sample is part of a study of T cells in tuberculosis. Study-wide results and caveats: Shorter CDR3-alpha in active tuberculosis partly drove smaller distances.

The table came from immunoSEQ multiplex PCR; TCRdb's copy has only in-frame clones and leaves some out. The sample contains roughly 34,000 clones, approximately 90% of which appear only once. The germline V and J ends were trimmed by 0 bases and 6 bases, with 7 bases remaining between them. Germline CDR1 is SGHRS and CDR2 is YFSETQ. CDR3 size: 12 residues. The specimen was PBMCs. This TCR was sampled from a donor aged 10-29 years with latent tuberculosis or without tuberculosis infection. Some clones in this sample may be carry-over from other donors' samples. The chain employs TRBV5-1 and TRBJ2-7; D ambiguous. This CDR3 is CASSLGSGEQYF. The CDR3 DNA reads as TGCGCCAGCAGCTTGGGCTCGGGCGAGCAGTACTTC. Based on the CDR3 plus reference TRBV5-1 and TRBJ2-7, the full variable domain is KAGVTQTPRYLIKTRGQQVTLSCSPISGHRSVSWYQQTPGQGLQFLFEYFSETQRNKGNFPGRFSGRQFSNSRSEMNVSTLELGDSALYLCASSLGSGEQYFGPGTRLTVT.